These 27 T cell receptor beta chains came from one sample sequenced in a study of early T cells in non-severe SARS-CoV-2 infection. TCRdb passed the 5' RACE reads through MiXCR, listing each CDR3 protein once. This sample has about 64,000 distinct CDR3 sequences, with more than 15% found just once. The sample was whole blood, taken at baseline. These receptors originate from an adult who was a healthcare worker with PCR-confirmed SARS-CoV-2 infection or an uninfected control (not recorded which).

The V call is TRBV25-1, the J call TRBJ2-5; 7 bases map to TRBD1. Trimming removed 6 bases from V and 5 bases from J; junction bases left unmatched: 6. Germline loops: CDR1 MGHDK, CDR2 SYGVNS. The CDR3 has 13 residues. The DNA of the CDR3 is TGTGCCAGCAGACAGGGGAAGACGGAGACCCAGTACTTC. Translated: CASRQGKTETQYF.

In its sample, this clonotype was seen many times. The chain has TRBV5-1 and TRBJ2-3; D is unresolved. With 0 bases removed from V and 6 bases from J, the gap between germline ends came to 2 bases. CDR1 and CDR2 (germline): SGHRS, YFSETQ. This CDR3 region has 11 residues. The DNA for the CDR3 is TGCGCCAGCAGCTTGGACGATACGCAGTATTTT. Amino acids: CASSLDDTQYF.

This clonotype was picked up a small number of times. CDR3 in DNA: TGTGCCATCAGTGAGGGTGGGGATCAGCCCCAGCATTTT. It yields the protein CAISEGGDQPQHF. J is TRBJ1-5 and V is TRBV10-3; no clear D. The CDR3 covers 13 residues. Germline V gives CDR1 ENHRY, CDR2 SYGVKD. V was clipped by 2 bases and J by 5 bases, with 7 bases between them.

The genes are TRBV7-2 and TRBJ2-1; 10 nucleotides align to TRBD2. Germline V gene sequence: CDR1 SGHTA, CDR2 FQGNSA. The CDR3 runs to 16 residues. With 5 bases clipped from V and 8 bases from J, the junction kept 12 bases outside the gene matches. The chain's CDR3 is CASSITGTSVEDEQFF. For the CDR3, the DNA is TGTGCCAGCAGCATAACCGGGACTAGCGTTGAAGATGAGCAGTTCTTC.

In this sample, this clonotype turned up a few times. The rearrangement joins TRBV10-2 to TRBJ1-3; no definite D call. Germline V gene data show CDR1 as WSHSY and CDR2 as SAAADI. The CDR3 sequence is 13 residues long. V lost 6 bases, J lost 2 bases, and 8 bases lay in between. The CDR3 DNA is TGCGCCAGCAGGCTGGAGGCTGGAAACACCATATATTTT. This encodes CASRLEAGNTIYF.

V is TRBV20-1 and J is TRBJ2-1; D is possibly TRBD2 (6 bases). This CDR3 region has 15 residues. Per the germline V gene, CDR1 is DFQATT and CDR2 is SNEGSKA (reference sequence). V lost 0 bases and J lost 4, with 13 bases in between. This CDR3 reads CSARDSGTHYNEQFF. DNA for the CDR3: TGCAGTGCTAGAGATTCCGGGACTCATTACAATGAGCAGTTCTTC.

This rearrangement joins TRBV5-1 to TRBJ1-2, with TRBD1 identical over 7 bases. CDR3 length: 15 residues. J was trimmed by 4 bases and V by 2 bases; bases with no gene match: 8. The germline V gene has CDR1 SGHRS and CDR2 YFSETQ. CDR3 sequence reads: CASSFAVDRSYGYTF. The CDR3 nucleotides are TGCGCCAGCAGCTTTGCGGTGGACAGGAGCTATGGCTACACCTTC.

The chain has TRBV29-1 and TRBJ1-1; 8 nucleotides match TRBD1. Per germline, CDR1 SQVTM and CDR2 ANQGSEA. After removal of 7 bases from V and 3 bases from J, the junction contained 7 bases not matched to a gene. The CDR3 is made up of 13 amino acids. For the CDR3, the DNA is TGCAGCGCCTACAGGGGGAGAGACACTGAAGCTTTCTTT. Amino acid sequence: CSAYRGRDTEAFF.

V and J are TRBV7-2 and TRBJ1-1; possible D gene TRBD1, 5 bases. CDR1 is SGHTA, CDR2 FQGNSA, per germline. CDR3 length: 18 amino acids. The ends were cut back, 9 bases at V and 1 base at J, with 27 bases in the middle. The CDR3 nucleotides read TGTGCCAGTACTGGATGGGGCACGGACGGTAAACGGAACACTGAAGCTTTCTTT. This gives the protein CASTGWGTDGKRNTEAFF.

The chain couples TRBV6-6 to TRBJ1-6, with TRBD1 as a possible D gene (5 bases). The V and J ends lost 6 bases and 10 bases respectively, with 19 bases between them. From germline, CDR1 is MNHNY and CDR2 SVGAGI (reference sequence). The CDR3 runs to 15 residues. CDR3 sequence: CASRDDGRGYSPLHF. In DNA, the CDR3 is TGTGCCAGCAGAGACGACGGGCGGGGGTACTCACCCCTCCACTTT.

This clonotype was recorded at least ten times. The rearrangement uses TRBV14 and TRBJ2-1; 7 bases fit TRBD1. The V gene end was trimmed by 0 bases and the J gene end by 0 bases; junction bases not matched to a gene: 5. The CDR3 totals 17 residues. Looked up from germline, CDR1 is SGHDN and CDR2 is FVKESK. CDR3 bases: TGTGCCAGCAGCCAAGAAGAGGGGGCGAGCTCCTACAATGAGCAGTTCTTC. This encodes CASSQEEGASSYNEQFF.

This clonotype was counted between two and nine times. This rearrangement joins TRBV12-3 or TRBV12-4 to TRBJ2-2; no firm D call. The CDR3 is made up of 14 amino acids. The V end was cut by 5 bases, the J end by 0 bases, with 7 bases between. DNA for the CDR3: TGTGCCAGCAGTCCCCCCCCGAACACCGGGGAGCTGTTTTTT. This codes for CASSPPPNTGELFF.

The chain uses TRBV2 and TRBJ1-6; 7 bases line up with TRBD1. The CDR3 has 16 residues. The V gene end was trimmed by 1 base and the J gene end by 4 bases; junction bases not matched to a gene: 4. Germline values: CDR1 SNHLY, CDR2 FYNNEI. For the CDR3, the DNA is TGTGCCAGCAGTGAAGGACAGGGACCTTATAATTCACCCCTCCACTTT. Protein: CASSEGQGPYNSPLHF.

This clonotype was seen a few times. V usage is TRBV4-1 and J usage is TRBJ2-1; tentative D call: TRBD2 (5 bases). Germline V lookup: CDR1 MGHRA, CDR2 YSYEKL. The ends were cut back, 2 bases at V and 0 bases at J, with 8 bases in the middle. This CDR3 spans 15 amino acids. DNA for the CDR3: TGCGCCAGCAGCCAAAGCGGAGCCTCCTACAATGAGCAGTTCTTC. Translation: CASSQSGASYNEQFF.

CDR3 bases: TGTGCCAGCAGTGAGACTAGAGGGCCCTACGATACGCAGTATTTT. Translation: CASSETRGPYDTQYF. This chain uses TRBV2 with TRBJ2-3; D might be TRBD2 (6 bases). The CDR3 totals 15 residues. The V gene lost 3 bases and the J gene lost 6 bases, with 16 bases spanning the gap. From germline, CDR1 is SNHLY and CDR2 FYNNEI.

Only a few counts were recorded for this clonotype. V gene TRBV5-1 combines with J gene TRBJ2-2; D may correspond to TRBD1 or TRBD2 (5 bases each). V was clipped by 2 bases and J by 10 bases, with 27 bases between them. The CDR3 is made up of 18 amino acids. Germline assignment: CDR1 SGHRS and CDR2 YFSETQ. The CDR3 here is CASSFRKPGRPRDPELFF. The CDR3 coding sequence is TGCGCCAGCAGCTTTAGAAAGCCGGGACGCCCTCGAGATCCGGAGCTGTTTTTT. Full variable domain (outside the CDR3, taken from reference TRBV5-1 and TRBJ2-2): KAGVTQTPRYLIKTRGQQVTLSCSPISGHRSVSWYQQTPGQGLQFLFEYFSETQRNKGNFPGRFSGRQFSNSRSEMNVSTLELGDSALYLCASSFRKPGRPRDPELFFGEGSRLTVL.

CDR3 residues: CASKGQGNSPLHF. For the CDR3, the DNA is TGCGCCAGCAAGGGACAGGGCAATTCACCCCTCCACTTT. The rearrangement links TRBV5-1 to TRBJ1-6, with 9 bases fitting TRBD1. The CDR3 length is 13 residues. Germline trimming cut 6 bases from V and 7 bases from J; bases unmatched to any gene: 2. Germline loops: CDR1 SGHRS, CDR2 YFSETQ.

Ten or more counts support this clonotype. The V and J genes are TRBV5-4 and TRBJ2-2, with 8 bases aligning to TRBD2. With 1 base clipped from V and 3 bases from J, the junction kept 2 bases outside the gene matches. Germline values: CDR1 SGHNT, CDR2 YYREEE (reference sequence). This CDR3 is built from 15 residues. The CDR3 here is CASSLRGRYTGELFF. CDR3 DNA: TGTGCCAGCAGCTTGCGCGGGAGGTACACCGGGGAGCTGTTTTTT.

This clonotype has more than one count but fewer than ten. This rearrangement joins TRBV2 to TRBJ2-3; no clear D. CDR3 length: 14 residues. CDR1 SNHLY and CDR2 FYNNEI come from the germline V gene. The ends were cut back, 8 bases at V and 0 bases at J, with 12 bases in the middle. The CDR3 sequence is CASCRGPSTDTQYF. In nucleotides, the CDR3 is TGTGCCAGCTGTCGAGGACCGAGCACAGATACGCAGTATTTT.

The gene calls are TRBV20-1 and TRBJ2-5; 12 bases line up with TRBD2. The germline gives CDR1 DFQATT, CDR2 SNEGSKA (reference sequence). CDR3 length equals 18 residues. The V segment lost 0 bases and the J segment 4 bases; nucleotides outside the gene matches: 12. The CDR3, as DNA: TGCAGTGCTAGAGATCTTGCTAGCGGGAGGGCCAAGTCAGAGACCCAGTACTTC. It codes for CSARDLASGRAKSETQYF.

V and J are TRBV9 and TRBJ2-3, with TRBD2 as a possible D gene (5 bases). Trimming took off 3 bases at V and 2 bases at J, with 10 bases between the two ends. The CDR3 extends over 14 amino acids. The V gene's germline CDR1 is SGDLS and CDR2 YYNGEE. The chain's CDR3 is CASSARTYTDTQYF. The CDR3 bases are TGTGCCAGCAGCGCCCGGACTTACACAGATACGCAGTATTTT.

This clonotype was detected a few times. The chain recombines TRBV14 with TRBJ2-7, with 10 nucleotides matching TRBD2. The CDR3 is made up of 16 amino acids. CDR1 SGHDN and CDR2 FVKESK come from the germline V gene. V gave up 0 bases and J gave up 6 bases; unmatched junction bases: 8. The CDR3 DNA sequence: TGTGCCAGCAGCCAAGATCGCCTAGCGGGAGCCGCCGAGCAGTACTTC. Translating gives CASSQDRLAGAAEQYF.

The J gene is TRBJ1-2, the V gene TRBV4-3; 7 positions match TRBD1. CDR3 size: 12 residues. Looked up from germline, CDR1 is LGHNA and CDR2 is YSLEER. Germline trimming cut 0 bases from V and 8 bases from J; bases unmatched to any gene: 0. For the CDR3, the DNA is TGCGCCAGCAGCCAAGACAGGGGGGGCTACACCTTC. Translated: CASSQDRGGYTF.

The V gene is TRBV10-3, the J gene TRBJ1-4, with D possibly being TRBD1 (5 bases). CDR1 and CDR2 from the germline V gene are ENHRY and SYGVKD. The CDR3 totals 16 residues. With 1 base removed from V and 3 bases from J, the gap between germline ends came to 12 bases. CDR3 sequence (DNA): TGTGCCATCAGTGAGTGGCAGGGAGGACCTAATGAAAAACTGTTTTTT. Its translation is CAISEWQGGPNEKLFF.

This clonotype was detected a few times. CDR3 protein: CASSTTGTGRREQFF. The CDR3 bases are TGTGCCAGCAGTACGACGGGGACAGGGCGGCGGGAGCAGTTCTTC. The V call is TRBV28, the J call TRBJ2-1; 9 nucleotides match TRBD1. The germline V gene encodes CDR1 MDHEN and CDR2 SYDVKM. V gave up 5 bases and J gave up 10 bases; unmatched junction bases: 12. This CDR3 has 15 amino acids.

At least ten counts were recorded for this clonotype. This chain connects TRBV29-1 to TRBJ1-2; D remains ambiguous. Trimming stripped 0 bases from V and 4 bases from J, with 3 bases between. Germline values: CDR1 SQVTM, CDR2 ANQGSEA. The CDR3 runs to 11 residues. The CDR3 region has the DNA TGCAGCGTTGAAGACCGCTATGGCTACACCTTC. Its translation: CSVEDRYGYTF.

CDR3 amino acids: CASSLVGNRQETQYF. CDR3 coding DNA: TGTGCCAGCAGCTTAGTGGGGAACCGACAAGAGACCCAGTACTTC. The rearrangement links TRBV7-6 to TRBJ2-5; no firm D call. The CDR3 is 15 residues long. Germline V gene data show CDR1 as SGHVS and CDR2 as FNYEAQ. V lost 1 base to trimming and J lost 2 bases, with 11 bases between them.